The entry that follows covers one T cell receptor (beta chain) sequence. The CDR3 loop spans 15 amino acids. CDR1 is KGHSH, CDR2 LQKENI, per germline. The ends lost 3 bases at V and 5 bases at J; junction bases unmatched: 2. The data were obtained in a study of technical replicates of blood from several donors. The table came from immunoSEQ multiplex PCR; TCRdb's copy has only in-frame clones and leaves some out. The table shows about 53,000 clones, with about 86% occurring only once. The TCR was taken from a human donor in good health. Some clones in this sample may be carry-over from other donors' samples. The sequenced material came from PBMCs. This chain uses TRBV18 with TRBJ1-4, with 11 bases that match TRBD1. Here the CDR3 DNA reads TGTGCCAGCTCACCGGGGACAGGGGGAAATGAAAAACTGTTTTTT. Translated: CASSPGTGGNEKLFF.